This T cell receptor beta chain was identified during a study of CD8+ T cells in alopecia areata. Background on the study: Those patients who were treated received oral tofacitinib, which was given at 5 to 10 mg twice daily for moderate-to-severe alopecia areata. Tofacitinib therapy took 6 to 18 months; 6 months off drug came after.

Between the trimmed V and J ends, which lost 5 bases and 5 bases, there was a span of 10 bases. Germline values: CDR1 SGHTA, CDR2 FQGNSA. This CDR3 is built from 13 residues. This clone turned up a few times. Following extraction, RNA underwent reverse transcription to cDNA, which served as the sequencing template. The data were produced by immunoSEQ multiplex PCR, yet TCRdb's version contains in-frame clones alone and is incomplete. The sample yields about 190,000 clones, roughly three fifths seen once. Treatment here: oral pan-JAK inhibitor, 5-10 mg twice daily. The receptor's source is a human donor with alopecia areata. The genes are TRBV7-2 and TRBJ1-5; D gene uncertain. The source material was CD4+ T cells sorted from blood, sampled around week 49, from a patient treated with tofacitinib. The chain's CDR3 is CASSQDGYQPQHF. The CDR3, as DNA: TGTGCCAGCAGCCAAGACGGCTATCAGCCCCAGCATTTT.